This T cell receptor beta chain was sequenced in a study of cytomegalovirus exposure and HLA in healthy donors. On the study more broadly: A later analysis reported the 90 to 150 validation repertoires used the same platform as the roughly 700 first-cohort repertoires.

The CDR3 is 14 residues long. J lost 8 bases, V lost 5 bases, and 8 bases had no gene match. Germline CDR1 MNHNY, CDR2 SVGAGI (reference sequence). Details on this clone: Its specificity is not known.

This table comes from immunoSEQ multiplex PCR, and its TCRdb copy is limited to in-frame clones, with some not included. Of over 150,000 clones listed, 86% were seen once; the top ten hold approximately 2%. Findings and caveats of the study: The study labeled more than 150 TCR beta chains cytomegalovirus-associated. Rare TCR sequences predominated, though certain public TCRs were found in many donors.

The chain employs TRBV6-6 and TRBJ1-2; TRBD1 matches 10 bases. The sequence derives from a human donor in good health. Sequences were obtained from PBMCs. CDR3 in DNA: TGTGCCAGCAGTACGGGACAGGGGTCCTGGGGCTACACCTTC. It specifies CASSTGQGSWGYTF.